The 23 T cell receptor beta chains given below trace back to one sample, sequenced in a study of T cells in localized non-small cell lung cancer. Profiling relied on immunoSEQ multiplex PCR, and the TCRdb table lists in-frame clones only, not all of them. The sample has fewer than 20,000 clones, 85% to 90% seen once. The material was peripheral blood mononuclear cells, obtained before any cancer treatment. Every receptor here comes from a woman between 35 and 70 years old with stage III lung adenocarcinoma.

The chain employs TRBV12-5 and TRBJ1-2; TRBD1 matches 8 bases. Germline values: CDR1 LGHNT, CDR2 FRNRAP. CDR3 size: 14 residues. Trimming cost V 6 bases and J 3 bases; bases outside gene matches: 6. The DNA of the CDR3 is TGTGCTAGTGGCCCGACAGGGGCGGACTATGGCTACACCTTC. It yields the protein CASGPTGADYGYTF.

The CDR3 sequence: CASSSLFGAGQETQYF. The CDR3 DNA reads TGTGCCAGCAGCTCCCTCTTTGGGGCCGGGCAGGAGACCCAGTACTTC. The chain is built from TRBV11-1 and TRBJ2-5, with D possibly being TRBD1 (5 bases). The germline V gene encodes CDR1 SGHAT and CDR2 FQDESV (reference sequence). Trimming shortened V by 4 bases and J by 5 bases, and 20 bases separated the two germline ends. This CDR3 region has 16 residues.

The chain links TRBV6-5 to TRBJ2-7; unclear D gene. Between the trimmed V and J ends, which lost 3 bases and 2 bases, there was a span of 8 bases. Germline lookup yields CDR1 MNHEY and CDR2 SVGAGI. The CDR3 spans 13 residues. CDR3 nucleotide sequence: TGTGCCAGCAGTTATACCGGTCCCTACGAGCAGTACTTC. Its translation: CASSYTGPYEQYF.

The chain recombines TRBV19 with TRBJ1-5, with D possibly matching TRBD1 (5 bases). This CDR3 spans 15 amino acids. V lost 5 bases to trimming and J lost 5 bases, with 16 bases between them. Germline V gene lookup returns CDR1 LNHDA and CDR2 SQIVND (reference sequence). CDR3 DNA sequence: TGTGCCAGTAGTCAACGCGACAGACGGGATCAGCCCCAGCATTTT. Its protein is CASSQRDRRDQPQHF.

The chain carries TRBV27 and TRBJ1-3, with D hard to call. The CDR3 consists of 14 residues. Between the trimmed V and J ends, which lost 7 bases and 3 bases, there was a span of 13 bases. Germline-derived CDR1 and CDR2 are MNHEY and SMNVEV (reference sequence). CDR3 nucleotides: TGTGCCAGCAAATCCGGGGAGCTTGGAAACACCATATATTTT. As protein: CASKSGELGNTIYF.

The chain combines TRBV5-1 with TRBJ2-4; TRBD1 matches 8 bases. CDR1 is SGHRS and CDR2 is YFSETQ in the germline V gene. V lost 4 bases, J lost 10 bases, and 10 bases stayed unmatched. The CDR3 spans 14 residues. For the CDR3, the DNA is TGCGCCAGCAGCCCCCCGGGGACAGGAGGAATTCAGTACTTC. Translation gives CASSPPGTGGIQYF.

The chain recombines TRBV9 with TRBJ1-6; D is ambiguous. The CDR3 spans 15 residues. The V end lost 0 bases, the J end lost 5 bases, and 9 bases lay between the germline ends. Germline V lookup: CDR1 SGDLS, CDR2 YYNGEE. Written as DNA, the CDR3 is TGTGCCAGCAGCGTAGTCGACGGGAATAATTCACCCCTCCACTTT. It translates to CASSVVDGNNSPLHF. The full variable domain, its missing parts supplied by reference TRBV9 and TRBJ1-6, is DSGVTQTPKHLITATGQRVTLRCSPRSGDLSVYWYQQSLDQGLQFLIQYYNGEERAKGNILERFSAQQFPDLHSELNLSSLELGDSALYFCASSVVDGNNSPLHFGNGTRLTVT.

The chain recombines TRBV7-2 with TRBJ2-5; possible D gene TRBD1, 6 bases. Trimming shortened V by 5 bases and J by 5 bases, and 15 bases separated the two germline ends. This CDR3 region has 14 residues. Germline V CDR1 and CDR2: SGHTA, FQGNSA. Here the CDR3 DNA reads TGTGCCAGCAGCGAGTACAGGGAACTGGAGACCCAGTACTTC. This codes for CASSEYRELETQYF.

This chain uses TRBV15 with TRBJ2-4; D uncertain. CDR3 length equals 14 residues. The ends were cut back, 1 base at V and 3 bases at J, with 7 bases in the middle. CDR1 and CDR2 from the germline V gene are LNHNV and YYDKDF (reference sequence). CDR3 nucleotide sequence: TGTGCCACCAGCAGAGGTTCTGACAAAAACATTCAGTACTTC. Protein sequence: CATSRGSDKNIQYF.

The chain employs TRBV7-2 and TRBJ2-5; 8 bases line up with TRBD2. Trimming cost V 5 bases and J 2 bases; bases outside gene matches: 7. The V gene's germline CDR1 is SGHTA and CDR2 FQGNSA. The CDR3 runs to 15 residues. The CDR3 sequence is CASSPVSGGQETQYF. Here the CDR3 DNA reads TGTGCCAGCAGCCCTGTGAGCGGGGGACAAGAGACCCAGTACTTC.

The CDR3 DNA reads TGTGCCTGGAGTTCGGGGACAGGAAGGCAGTACTTC. Protein product: CAWSSGTGRQYF. The rearrangement joins TRBV30 to TRBJ2-7; 8 bases are shared with TRBD1. The junction had 6 bases not matched to a gene; V was cut back by 2 bases and J by 9 bases. Germline V gene data show CDR1 as GTSNPN and CDR2 as SVGIG (reference sequence). The CDR3 sequence is 12 residues long.

The rearrangement links TRBV7-2 to TRBJ2-1; D uncertain. There are 12 residues in the CDR3. Germline V lookup: CDR1 SGHTA, CDR2 FQGNSA. V lost 2 bases and J lost 7, with 6 bases in between. As DNA, the CDR3 is TGTGCCAGCAGCTTAATCGCGAATGAGCAGTTCTTC. This sequence encodes CASSLIANEQFF.

This clone came up once. The J gene is TRBJ2-1, the V gene TRBV4-1, with TRBD1 matching 7 bases. The CDR3 extends over 17 amino acids. Unmatched junction bases numbered 5, after V lost 0 bases and J lost 0 bases. Germline CDR1 MGHRA, CDR2 YSYEKL. The CDR3 loop reads CASSQDSRGNSYNEQFF. The CDR3 region has the DNA TGCGCCAGCAGCCAAGACTCCAGGGGGAACTCCTACAATGAGCAGTTCTTC.

The chain links TRBV19 to TRBJ2-1; D unresolved. V was clipped by 1 base and J by 7 bases, with 2 bases between them. In germline, CDR1 is LNHDA, CDR2 SQIVND (reference sequence). CDR3 length equals 11 residues. The CDR3 sequence: CASSIGNEQFF. Here the CDR3 DNA reads TGTGCCAGTAGTATAGGGAATGAGCAGTTCTTC.

This clone was seen more than once but under ten times. The V and J genes are TRBV14 and TRBJ1-4; 11 bases agree with TRBD1. The CDR3 totals 15 residues. Germline V gene lookup returns CDR1 SGHDN and CDR2 FVKESK. Unmatched junction bases numbered 3, after V lost 0 bases and J lost 9 bases. The CDR3 loop is CASSQDGQGAKKLFF. CDR3 bases: TGTGCCAGCAGCCAAGATGGACAGGGGGCGAAAAAACTGTTTTTT.

J is TRBJ1-5 and V is TRBV9; D is ambiguous. V was cut by 0 bases and J by 4 bases, with 14 bases left in between. The CDR3 consists of 16 residues. CDR1 SGDLS and CDR2 YYNGEE come from the germline V gene. The chain's CDR3 is CASSVDLGSPNQPQHF. The DNA of the CDR3 is TGTGCCAGCAGCGTAGATCTGGGGAGCCCGAATCAGCCCCAGCATTTT.

The chain carries TRBV14 and TRBJ2-6; D may correspond to TRBD1 or TRBD2 (5 bases each). V gave up 4 bases and J gave up 0 bases, with 16 bases separating them. Germline V lookup: CDR1 SGHDN, CDR2 FVKESK. CDR3 size: 18 residues. Here the CDR3 reads CASSRIRDGYSGANVLTF. DNA for the CDR3: TGTGCCAGCAGCCGCATCCGGGACGGATACTCTGGGGCCAACGTCCTGACTTTC.

The V call is TRBV7-9, the J call TRBJ1-1; D may be TRBD1 (6 bases). Germline lookup yields CDR1 SEHNR and CDR2 FQNEAQ (reference sequence). The CDR3 totals 14 residues. Trimming left V 1 base short and J 4 bases short, with 10 bases between. CDR3 coding DNA: TGTGCCAGCAGCTTAGAGGGGGGGCCCACTGAAGCTTTCTTT. This codes for CASSLEGGPTEAFF.

This chain joins TRBV15 and TRBJ2-3; the match to TRBD2 covers 12 bases. V gave up 1 base and J gave up 6 bases; unmatched junction bases: 8. From germline, CDR1 is LNHNV and CDR2 YYDKDF (reference sequence). There are 17 residues in the CDR3. The CDR3 sequence: CATSRATSGGTADTQYF. The CDR3 nucleotides read TGTGCCACCAGCAGAGCCACTAGCGGGGGGACGGCCGATACGCAGTATTTT.

This chain joins TRBV6-1 and TRBJ2-3; D gene unclear. This CDR3 region has 18 residues. Germline CDR1 MNHNS, CDR2 SASEGT. V was pared by 2 bases and J by 0 bases, with 18 bases between. The DNA of the CDR3 is TGTGCCAGCAGTGAAAGGGTTGGGGTAGCCCCTAGCACAGATACGCAGTATTTT. It is translated as CASSERVGVAPSTDTQYF.

V is TRBV28 and J is TRBJ1-2, with TRBD1 identical over 7 bases. The J segment lost 5 bases and the V segment lost 3 bases, leaving 3 bases of the junction unmatched. The CDR3 extends over 13 amino acids. Germline V gene sequence: CDR1 MDHEN, CDR2 SYDVKM. CDR3 coding DNA: TGTGCCAGCAGTTTTGGGACAGTTTATGGCTACACCTTC. Amino acids: CASSFGTVYGYTF.

The chain carries TRBV7-7 and TRBJ2-7; TRBD1 is a possible D gene (6 bases). Trimming left V 1 base short and J 7 bases short, with 14 bases between. This CDR3 contains 14 residues. CDR1 and CDR2 from the germline V gene are SSHAT and FNYEAQ (reference sequence). This chain's CDR3 is CASSLDEGVGEQYF. The CDR3 nucleotides are TGTGCCAGCAGCTTAGATGAGGGGGTGGGTGAGCAGTACTTC.

The J gene is TRBJ1-1, the V gene TRBV28, with unresolved D. CDR1 and CDR2 from the germline V gene are MDHEN and SYDVKM. The V end was cut by 6 bases, the J end by 5 bases, with 19 bases between. The CDR3 extends over 15 amino acids. In nucleotides, the CDR3 is TGTGCCAGCAGCGCTCCTAGCCCGGGGAAGACTGAAGCTTTCTTT. It codes for CASSAPSPGKTEAFF. The entire variable domain, with the rest obtained from reference TRBV28 and TRBJ1-1, is as follows: DVKVTQSSRYLVKRTGEKVFLECVQDMDHENMFWYRQDPGLGLRLIYFSYDVKMKEKGDIPEGYSVSREKKERFSLILESASTNQTSMYLCASSAPSPGKTEAFFGQGTRLTVV.